The 30 T cell receptor beta chains given below trace back to one sample, sequenced in a study of blood T cell repertoires in COVID-19. Only in-frame clones appear in the TCRdb table, and some are missing; sequencing was by immunoSEQ multiplex PCR. This sample has roughly 160,000 clones, with more than 65% found just once. Sequences were obtained from peripheral blood. These receptors all come from an elderly woman with active or convalescent COVID-19.

This clone was observed a few times. The CDR3 loop reads CASRRLAGAGSHNEQFF. As DNA, the CDR3 is TGCGCCAGCAGACGACTAGCGGGAGCGGGGTCACACAATGAGCAGTTCTTC. This chain joins TRBV5-1 and TRBJ2-1; 12 nucleotides agree with TRBD2. The trim removed 5 bases at V and 5 bases at J, leaving 11 bases unmatched. Germline loops: CDR1 SGHRS, CDR2 YFSETQ. The CDR3 sequence is 17 residues long.

The rearrangement uses TRBV19 and TRBJ1-4; weak D call: TRBD1 (5 bases). The CDR3 has 14 residues. With 3 bases removed from V and 8 bases from J, the gap between germline ends came to 13 bases. CDR1 and CDR2 from the germline V gene are LNHDA and SQIVND (reference sequence). Here the CDR3 DNA reads TGTGCCAGTAGTATTCGAATTCGGGGGGAAAAACTGTTTTTT. Its protein product is CASSIRIRGEKLFF.

This clone was counted between two and nine times. The genes are TRBV19 and TRBJ2-3; TRBD2 matches at 7 bases. With 10 bases clipped from V and 8 bases from J, the junction kept 12 bases outside the gene matches. This CDR3 contains 13 residues. Germline V CDR1 and CDR2: LNHDA, SQIVND (reference sequence). The CDR3 loop reads CATSRTREGTQYF. The DNA for the CDR3 is TGTGCCACCTCGAGGACTAGAGAGGGTACGCAGTATTTT. Looking up the rest from reference TRBV19 and TRBJ2-3 gives the full variable domain: DGGITQSPKYLFRKEGQNVTLSCEQNLNHDAMYWYRQDPGQGLRLIYYSQIVNDFQKGDIAEGYSVSREKKESFPLTVTSAQKNPTAFYLCATSRTREGTQYFGPGTRLTVL.

Note on this clone: The junction does not match germline at one end; this may be a read error. The same CDR3 also results from other DNA sequences found in this sample. J is TRBJ2-3 and V is TRBV18; no clear D. This CDR3 has 13 amino acids. The V gene's germline CDR1 is KGHSH and CDR2 LQKENI. Written as DNA, the CDR3 is TGTGCCAGCTCGCCACCCAGTTCAGATACGCAGTATTTT. This encodes CASSPPSSDTQYF.

The V and J genes are TRBV9 and TRBJ2-3; 12 bases are a match to TRBD1. Trimming took 5 bases from V and 4 from J; bases not matched to a gene: 11. The CDR3 is 17 amino acids. The germline V gene has CDR1 SGDLS and CDR2 YYNGEE. CDR3 nucleotides: TGTGCCAGCAGTGAGTTTTCCGGGACAGGGGGCGCAGATACGCAGTATTTT. It translates to CASSEFSGTGGADTQYF.

The rearrangement uses TRBV7-8 and TRBJ2-5; 10 nucleotides align to TRBD1. The CDR3 consists of 15 residues. The junction had 7 bases not matched to a gene; V was cut back by 5 bases and J by 4 bases. Germline loops: CDR1 SGHVS, CDR2 FQNEAQ. The CDR3 is CASSPLDRGRETQYF. Here the CDR3 DNA reads TGTGCCAGCAGCCCCCTCGACAGGGGGCGAGAGACCCAGTACTTC.

This chain connects TRBV19 to TRBJ2-4; no clear D gene. The germline V gene has CDR1 LNHDA and CDR2 SQIVND (reference sequence). The V end was cut by 2 bases, the J end by 3 bases, with 8 bases between. The CDR3 has 14 amino acids. Here the CDR3 reads CASSITGNKNIQYF. As DNA, the CDR3 is TGTGCCAGTAGTATAACGGGTAACAAAAACATTCAGTACTTC.

The gene calls are TRBV7-2 and TRBJ2-7; 9 bases align to TRBD2. Germline V lookup: CDR1 SGHTA, CDR2 FQGNSA. V dropped 1 base and J dropped 3; count of bases not matched to a gene: 10. This CDR3 is 17 amino acids long. CDR3 coding DNA: TGTGCCAGCAGCTTAGAGCAAGGCCTAGCGGGGATCTACGAGCAGTACTTC. Residues: CASSLEQGLAGIYEQYF.

V gene TRBV29-1 combines with J gene TRBJ2-5; tentative D call: TRBD1 (6 bases). V lost 8 bases to trimming and J lost 3 bases, with 10 bases between them. The CDR3 covers 11 residues. CDR1 is SQVTM, CDR2 ANQGSEA, per germline. Here the CDR3 DNA reads TGCAGCACCCGGACAGAAGAGACCCAGTACTTC. Its translation: CSTRTEETQYF.

The table lists this clone with a few counts. This chain joins TRBV2 and TRBJ1-5, with TRBD1 matching 7 bases. Unmatched junction bases numbered 11, after V lost 4 bases and J lost 5 bases. This CDR3 is built from 16 residues. Germline-derived CDR1 and CDR2 are SNHLY and FYNNEI. CDR3 DNA sequence: TGTGCCAGCAGTGCGCGGCAGGGGGTGATATATCAGCCCCAGCATTTT. Encoded protein: CASSARQGVIYQPQHF.

The chain carries TRBV24-1 and TRBJ2-5; 7 bases agree with TRBD2. The V segment lost 4 bases and the J segment 5 bases; nucleotides outside the gene matches: 6. This CDR3 comprises 14 residues. Germline loops: CDR1 KGHDR, CDR2 SFDVKD. The CDR3 DNA reads TGTGCCACCAGTGAGGCTGGGAGGGCCGAGACCCAGTACTTC. Translation gives CATSEAGRAETQYF.

The chain has TRBV5-1 and TRBJ1-2, with D possibly TRBD1 on 5 matching bases. V lost 4 bases and J lost 3, with 16 bases in between. CDR1 is SGHRS, CDR2 YFSETQ, per germline. The CDR3 has 15 amino acids. The CDR3 sequence: CASSLEGNLDYGYTF. In DNA, the CDR3 is TGCGCCAGCAGCCTGGAGGGGAATTTGGACTATGGCTACACCTTC.

This chain joins TRBV7-2 and TRBJ2-1; tentative D call: TRBD2 (5 bases). The CDR3 spans 14 residues. CDR1 is SGHTA, CDR2 FQGNSA, per germline. V shed 5 bases and J shed 3 bases, with 11 bases lying between them. The CDR3 loop reads CASSPDWNYNEQFF. Here the CDR3 DNA reads TGTGCCAGCAGCCCGGACTGGAACTACAATGAGCAGTTCTTC.

V is TRBV29-1 and J is TRBJ2-1; D is uncertain. This CDR3 region has 14 residues. Trimming took 4 bases from V and 9 from J, leaving 19 bases between them. The germline V gene encodes CDR1 SQVTM and CDR2 ANQGSEA. The CDR3, as DNA: TGCAGCGTTGTTCCTGCTATAGCAGTGGGTGAGCAGTTCTTC. Its protein is CSVVPAIAVGEQFF.

The chain couples TRBV12-5 to TRBJ2-3, with 8 bases fitting TRBD1. This CDR3 comprises 16 residues. J was trimmed by 5 bases and V by 7 bases; bases with no gene match: 14. The germline gives CDR1 LGHNT, CDR2 FRNRAP. CDR3 sequence: CASAQGLGQAGDTQYF. CDR3 DNA: TGTGCTAGTGCCCAAGGGTTGGGACAGGCGGGAGATACGCAGTATTTT.

The genes are TRBV2 and TRBJ1-2; possibly TRBD1 for D (5 bases). V was trimmed by 11 bases and J by 2 bases, leaving 12 bases between them. The CDR3 runs 12 residues. Germline V lookup: CDR1 SNHLY, CDR2 FYNNEI. CDR3 sequence: CAGGTINYGYTF. The CDR3 nucleotides are TGTGCCGGAGGGACTATCAACTATGGCTACACCTTC.

The genes are TRBV28 and TRBJ1-1, with D maybe TRBD1 (5 bases). Trimming took off 4 bases at V and 1 base at J, with 7 bases between the two ends. CDR3 length: 13 residues. Per the germline V gene, CDR1 is MDHEN and CDR2 is SYDVKM. The CDR3 sequence: CASSSQGNTEAFF. The CDR3 nucleotides read TGTGCCAGCAGTTCCCAGGGGAACACTGAAGCTTTCTTT.

The rearrangement joins TRBV6-2 or TRBV6-3 to TRBJ2-3, with 10 bases that match TRBD2. The J segment lost 6 bases and the V segment lost 2 bases, leaving 11 bases of the junction unmatched. In germline, CDR1 is MNHEY, CDR2 SVGEGT. The CDR3 sequence is 17 residues long. The CDR3 nucleotides are TGTGCCAGCAGTTACGAACGGGTAGCGGGAGGCGGGGATACGCAGTATTTT. Its translation: CASSYERVAGGGDTQYF.

The V call is TRBV4-1, the J call TRBJ2-3, with 10 bases aligning to TRBD2. Germline V gene sequence: CDR1 MGHRA, CDR2 YSYEKL. The CDR3 is 15 residues long. J gave up 4 bases and V 1 base, and 2 bases lay outside the gene matches. CDR3 DNA sequence: TGCGCCAGCAGCCAAGGAGCGGGAGGGGCAGATACGCAGTATTTT. Its translation is CASSQGAGGADTQYF.

The chain employs TRBV7-5 and TRBJ2-7; TRBD1, the table's D call, lacks a check against the DNA. TRBV7-5 is described as a pseudogene. The CDR3 sequence is 16 residues long. CDR3 DNA: TGTGCCAGAAGCTTAGCTGTTGTGGCAGAAACCTACGAGCAGTACTTC. It translates to CARSLAVVAETYEQYF.

Remarks on this clone: Its ends do not fully match the called genes, so a read error is possible. This same CDR3 is encoded by further DNA sequences in the sample. This chain uses TRBV6-5 with TRBJ1-2; the D is unclear. The germline gives CDR1 MNHEY, CDR2 SVGAGI. This CDR3 is 13 amino acids long. The CDR3 is CASARAGSYGYTF. The DNA for the CDR3 is TGTGCCAGCGCCCGGGCGGGCTCCTATGGTTACACCTTC.

V is TRBV5-4 and J is TRBJ2-2; 8 bases are a match to TRBD2. Germline V CDR1 and CDR2: SGHNT, YYREEE (reference sequence). Germline trimming cut 2 bases from V and 8 bases from J; bases unmatched to any gene: 5. CDR3 length: 14 residues. The CDR3 region is CASSFLTSEGELFF. The CDR3 DNA follows: TGTGCCAGCAGCTTCTTGACTAGCGAAGGGGAGCTGTTTTTT. Based on the CDR3 plus reference TRBV5-4 and TRBJ2-2, the full variable domain is ETGVTQSPTHLIKTRGQQVTLRCSSQSGHNTVSWYQQALGQGPQFIFQYYREEENGRGNFPPRFSGLQFPNYSSELNVNALELDDSALYLCASSFLTSEGELFFGEGSRLTVL.

The chain combines TRBV7-9 with TRBJ2-3, with TRBD1 identical over 10 bases. The CDR3 totals 15 residues. The germline gives CDR1 SEHNR, CDR2 FQNEAQ (reference sequence). Trimming cost V 5 bases and J 1 base; bases outside gene matches: 3. As DNA, the CDR3 is TGTGCCAGCAGCCGAGGGACAGGGGGCACAGATACGCAGTATTTT. Its translation is CASSRGTGGTDTQYF.

This rearrangement joins TRBV7-6 to TRBJ1-4; D call uncertain. The CDR3 runs 11 residues. V lost 1 base to trimming and J lost 11 bases, with 5 bases between them. Germline V gene lookup returns CDR1 SGHVS and CDR2 FNYEAQ. The CDR3 nucleotides are TGTGCCAGCAGCTTAGGGGCCAAACTGTTTTTT. Residues: CASSLGAKLFF.

The chain has TRBV25-1 and TRBJ1-5, with D perhaps matching TRBD1 (5 bases). V lost 1 base and J 7 bases, leaving 11 bases between the germline ends. This CDR3 spans 14 amino acids. Germline assignment: CDR1 MGHDK and CDR2 SYGVNS. The CDR3 region has the DNA TGTGCCAGCAGTGAATCAGGGTTATACCAGCCCCAGCATTTT. It yields the protein CASSESGLYQPQHF.

The rearrangement uses TRBV19 and TRBJ1-3; D perhaps matches TRBD1 (5 bases). From germline, CDR1 is LNHDA and CDR2 SQIVND (reference sequence). V was clipped by 6 bases and J by 0 bases, with 15 bases between them. The CDR3 is 16 amino acids. The CDR3 region is CASSYRRGDSGNTIYF. The CDR3 coding sequence is TGTGCCAGTAGCTACCGTAGGGGCGACTCTGGAAACACCATATATTTT.

The chain joins TRBV7-2 to TRBJ2-1; D is unresolved. Germline V gene lookup returns CDR1 SGHTA and CDR2 FQGNSA. V was clipped by 5 bases and J by 12 bases, with 11 bases between them. The CDR3 is 11 residues long. The CDR3: CASSALAAQFF. CDR3 coding DNA: TGTGCCAGCAGCGCCCTCGCGGCGCAGTTCTTC.

The chain joins TRBV27 to TRBJ1-5; D gene uncertain. Per the germline V gene, CDR1 is MNHEY and CDR2 is SMNVEV (reference sequence). CDR3 length: 15 residues. V lost 2 bases and J 6 bases, leaving 14 bases between the germline ends. The CDR3 is CASSLRWQGGQPQHF. CDR3 sequence (DNA): TGTGCCAGCAGTTTAAGATGGCAAGGAGGTCAGCCCCAGCATTTT.

Only a few counts were recorded for this clone. The V gene is TRBV7-9, the J gene TRBJ1-3; maybe TRBD1 (5 bases). Germline assignment: CDR1 SEHNR and CDR2 FQNEAQ (reference sequence). V gave up 3 bases and J gave up 4 bases, with 7 bases separating them. The CDR3 runs 13 residues. Here the CDR3 reads CASSFYRGNTIYF. Here the CDR3 DNA reads TGTGCCAGCAGCTTCTACAGGGGAAACACCATATATTTT.

At least ten counts were recorded for this clone. The chain is built from TRBV12-3 or TRBV12-4 and TRBJ2-1; D not resolved. The CDR3 consists of 11 residues. V lost 7 bases and J lost 4, with 5 bases in between. CDR3 sequence reads: CASTLYNEQFF. In nucleotides, the CDR3 is TGTGCCAGCACCCTGTACAATGAGCAGTTCTTC.